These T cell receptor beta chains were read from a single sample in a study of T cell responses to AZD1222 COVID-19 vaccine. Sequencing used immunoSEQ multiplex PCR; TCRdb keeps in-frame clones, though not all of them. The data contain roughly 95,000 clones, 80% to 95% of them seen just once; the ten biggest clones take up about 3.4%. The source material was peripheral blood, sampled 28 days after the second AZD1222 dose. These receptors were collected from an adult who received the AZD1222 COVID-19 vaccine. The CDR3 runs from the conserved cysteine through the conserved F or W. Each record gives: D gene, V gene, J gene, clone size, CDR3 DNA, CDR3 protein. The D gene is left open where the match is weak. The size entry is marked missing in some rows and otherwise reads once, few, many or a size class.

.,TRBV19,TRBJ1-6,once,TGTGCCAGTAGTATCCTTACGGGGAGGAATTCACCCCTCCACTTT,CASSILTGRNSPLHF
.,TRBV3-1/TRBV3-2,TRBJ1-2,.,TGTGCCAGCAGCCAAGATCTGGGGAAAGGAGGCTACACCTTC,CASSQDLGKGGYTF
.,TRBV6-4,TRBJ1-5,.,TGTGCCAGCAGTGACAGACCCAATCAGCCCCAGCATTTT,CASSDRPNQPQHF
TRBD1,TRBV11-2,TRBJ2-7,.,TGTGCCAGCAGCCCGTCTTCCGGGACAGTAGGGGTCGAGCAGTACTTC,CASSPSSGTVGVEQYF
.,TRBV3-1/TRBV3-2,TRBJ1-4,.,TGTGCCAGCAGCCAGGGGGGAAACGAAAAACTGTTTTTT,CASSQGGNEKLFF
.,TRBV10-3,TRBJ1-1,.,TGTGCCATCAGTACTACAGGAAGCACTGAAGCTTTCTTT,CAISTTGSTEAFF
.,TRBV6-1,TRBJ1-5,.,TGTGCCAGCAGTGAAGCGGAAGGGTATGGAGGTTTCGAGCATTTT,CASSEAEGYGGFEHF
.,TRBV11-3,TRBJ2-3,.,TGTGCCAGCAGCTTTCAGACAGATACGCAGTATTTT,CASSFQTDTQYF
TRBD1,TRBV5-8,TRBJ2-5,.,TGTGCCAGCAGCTTGGAAGGACAGGGGGCGGAGACCCAGTACTTC,CASSLEGQGAETQYF
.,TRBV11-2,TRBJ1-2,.,TGTGCCAGCAGTAGACAGGAAAACTATGGCTACACCTTC,CASSRQENYGYTF
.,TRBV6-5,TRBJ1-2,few,TGTGCCACCAAGGGGTATGGCTACACCTTC,CATKGYGYTF
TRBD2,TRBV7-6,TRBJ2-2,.,TGTGCCAGCAGCTTAGCCCCGACTAGCGGGGGTCTCGGGGAGCTGTTTTTT,CASSLAPTSGGLGELFF
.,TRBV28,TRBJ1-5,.,TGTGCCAGCAGTTTGGGGGGGTTCGGTCAGCCCCAGCATTTT,CASSLGGFGQPQHF
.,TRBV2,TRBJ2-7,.,TGTGCCACAACCCGGGACGGCTCCTACGAGCAGTACTTC,CATTRDGSYEQYF
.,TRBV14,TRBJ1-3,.,TGTGCCAGCAGCCAAGATCGTGTGGCCATATATTTT,CASSQDRVAIYF
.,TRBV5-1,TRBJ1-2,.,TGCGCCAGCAGCTTGCGGGACACAAGCTCTAACTATGGCTACACCTTC,CASSLRDTSSNYGYTF
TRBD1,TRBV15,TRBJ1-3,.,TGTGCCACCAGCAGACAACGAAGGGGGCCTGGAAACACCATATATTTT,CATSRQRRGPGNTIYF
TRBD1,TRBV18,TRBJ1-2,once,TGTGCCAGCTCACAGGAGTTGGGACAGGGTACAACTAACTATGGCTACACCTTC,CASSQELGQGTTNYGYTF
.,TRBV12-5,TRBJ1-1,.,TGTGCTAGTGGTCCCGAAGGACAACGAACGACTGAAGCTTTCTTT,CASGPEGQRTTEAFF
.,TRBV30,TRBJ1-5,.,TGTGCCTGGAGTGACGGGCTCGGGAGCAATCAGCCCCAGCATTTT,CAWSDGLGSNQPQHF
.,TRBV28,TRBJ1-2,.,TGTGCCACCAGGACAGCAGTTTATGGCTACACCTTC,CATRTAVYGYTF
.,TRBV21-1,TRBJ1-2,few,TGTGCCAGCAGCAAAGACGACAGGGTCTATGGCTACACCTTC,CASSKDDRVYGYTF
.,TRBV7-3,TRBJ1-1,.,TGTGCCAGCAGCTCTCGGATAGACACTGAAGCTTTCTTT,CASSSRIDTEAFF
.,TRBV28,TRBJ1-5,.,TGTGCCAGCAGTAGCTCTAGGCCCCAGCATTTT,CASSSSRPQHF
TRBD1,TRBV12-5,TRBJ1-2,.,TGTGCTAGTGGCAAATACAGGGGGGAAACTAACTATGGCTACACCTTC,CASGKYRGETNYGYTF
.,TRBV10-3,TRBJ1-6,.,TGTGCCATCAGTGATGGCTTCTCCTATAATTCACCCCTCCACTTT,CAISDGFSYNSPLHF
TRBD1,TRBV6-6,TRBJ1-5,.,TGTGCCAGCAGTTACGGACAGGGAAGTCAGCCCCAGCATTTT,CASSYGQGSQPQHF
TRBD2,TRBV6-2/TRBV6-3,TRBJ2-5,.,TGTGCCAGCAGTGTGACTAGCGGGGGGGCAGAGACCCAGTACTTC,CASSVTSGGAETQYF
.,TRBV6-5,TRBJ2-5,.,TGTGCCAGCAGTTACTGGGGGGCCGAAGAGACCCAGTACTTC,CASSYWGAEETQYF
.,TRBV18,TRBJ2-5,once,TGTGCCAGCTCACCAGAACCTGTGGTAGAGACCCAGTACTTC,CASSPEPVVETQYF
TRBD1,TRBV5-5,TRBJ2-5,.,TGTGCCAGCAGCTTTGAGGGGGCGCGGGAGACCCAGTACTTC,CASSFEGARETQYF
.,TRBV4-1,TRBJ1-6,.,TGCGCCAGCAGCCAGGGACATAGCTCCTATAATTCACCCCTCCACTTT,CASSQGHSSYNSPLHF
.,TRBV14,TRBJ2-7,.,.,CASSPWGQGSPSSFF
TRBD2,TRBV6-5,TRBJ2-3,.,TGTGCCAGCAGGACTAGCGGGGGTTGGGATACGCAGTATTTT,CASRTSGGWDTQYF
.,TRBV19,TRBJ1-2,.,TGTGCCAGTAGTAGCCCCTACAGGGAGGGTGGCTACACCTTC,CASSSPYREGGYTF
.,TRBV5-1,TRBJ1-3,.,TGCGCCAGCAGCTTCTCTGGGGCTGACGGAAACACCATATATTTT,CASSFSGADGNTIYF
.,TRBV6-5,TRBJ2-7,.,TGTGCCAGCAACAGGGCCGGGTCCCCCTACGAGCAGTACTTC,CASNRAGSPYEQYF
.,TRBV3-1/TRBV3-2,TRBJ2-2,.,TGTGCCAGCAGCCGCGGGGCGGTTGGGGGGTACACCGGGGAGCTGTTTTTT,CASSRGAVGGYTGELFF
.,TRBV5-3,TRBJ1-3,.,TGTGCCAGAAGCTCATCCGGGGACACCATATATTTT,CARSSSGDTIYF
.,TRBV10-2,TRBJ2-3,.,TGCGCCAGCAGCGCCGGACTGCGAGATACGCAGTATTTT,CASSAGLRDTQYF